One T cell receptor beta chain is described in this entry. Its target is not known. This sample was included in a study of T cell responses to AZD1222 COVID-19 vaccine. Study results and caveats: Among the donors, most were white British and more were female, and clonal diversity was possibly underestimated.

The table came from immunoSEQ multiplex PCR; TCRdb's copy has only in-frame clones and leaves some out. Here the sample spans about 190,000 clones, around 87% being singletons. There are 14 residues in the CDR3. Trimming shortened V by 5 bases and J by 4 bases, and 12 bases separated the two germline ends. Germline CDR1 reads MDHEN; CDR2 reads SYDVKM. This sample comprised peripheral blood, obtained on day 0 of AZD1222 vaccination. The source of this sequence is an adult in good health. The chain recombines TRBV28 with TRBJ1-3, with D possibly TRBD1 on 6 matching bases. The CDR3 nucleotides read TGTGCCAGCAGTCCTACAGGGTTAGGAAACACCATATATTTT. This codes for CASSPTGLGNTIYF.